Below, one T cell receptor (beta chain) is given with its context. No antigen is known for it. A single record per CDR3 protein comes from TCRdb applying MiXCR to the RT-PCR reads. The table records about 520,000 distinct CDR3 sequences, roughly 7.9% of them present only once. The entry originates in a study of response to subunit inactivated influenza vaccine. Overall study findings and caveats: A suggestion made by the authors is that each seasonal influenza vaccination recruits few new T cells.

The germline CDR1 and CDR2 sequences are LGHNA and YSLEER. The CDR3 has 17 residues. Trimming took off 0 bases at V and 6 bases at J, with 17 bases between the two ends. The sequence derives from a man in his fifties or sixties who received an inactivated influenza vaccine. The sample in question was PBMCs from blood, obtained approximately 25 months after vaccination. The chain joins TRBV4-3 to TRBJ2-2; D not certain. DNA for the CDR3: TGCGCCAGCAGCCAAGATCCTGTTAAGGAATGGGCCGGGGAGCTGTTTTTT. Its translation is CASSQDPVKEWAGELFF.